These 6 T cell receptor beta chains share one sample of origin, sequenced in a study of CD8 T cells in Susac syndrome. A quantity of roughly 0.5 to 1 ug RNA underwent reverse transcription using random hexamers. TCRdb reanalysed the immunoSEQ multiplex PCR reads using MiXCR and keeps one entry per CDR3 protein. The table includes about 130,000 distinct CDR3 sequences, 90% to 95% detected once. Sequencing used CD8+ T cells from PBMCs. The source is a human donor with Susac syndrome.

This sequence joins TRBV5-6 and TRBJ2-7, with D possibly TRBD1 on 5 matching bases. The CDR3 loop spans 13 amino acids. V was pared by 7 bases and J by 1 base, with 12 bases between. The germline CDR1 and CDR2 sequences are SGHDT and YYEEEE. CDR3 DNA: TGTGCCAGCCAGCCTCAGGGATCCTACGAGCAGTACTTC. This encodes CASQPQGSYEQYF.

The V and J genes are TRBV4-1 and TRBJ2-7; tentative D call: TRBD1 (6 bases). The germline CDR1 and CDR2 sequences are MGHRA and YSYEKL. Trimming cost V 0 bases and J 1 base, with 19 bases left between them. This CDR3 region has 18 residues. CDR3 sequence reads: CASSQDTSGGQWSYEQYF. The CDR3 DNA is TGCGCCAGCAGCCAAGATACATCCGGCGGACAGTGGTCCTACGAGCAGTACTTC.

V usage is TRBV13 and J usage is TRBJ2-1; D possibly corresponds to TRBD2 (6 bases). Germline V gives CDR1 PRHDT, CDR2 FYEKMQ (reference sequence). This CDR3 is 16 amino acids long. Trimming stripped 5 bases from V and 3 bases from J, with 17 bases between. The chain's CDR3 is CASSPMGGDLYNEQFF. CDR3 coding DNA: TGTGCCAGCAGCCCAATGGGGGGAGACCTCTACAATGAGCAGTTCTTC.

The chain combines TRBV19 with TRBJ2-1, with TRBD2 matching 8 bases. V gave up 1 base and J gave up 4 bases; unmatched junction bases: 6. This CDR3 contains 16 residues. The V gene's germline CDR1 is LNHDA and CDR2 SQIVND (reference sequence). The CDR3 is CASSIGAGGEYNEQFF. CDR3 DNA: TGTGCCAGTAGTATAGGCGCGGGAGGAGAGTACAATGAGCAGTTCTTC.

The CDR3 loop is CASSGAVAGTITDTQYF. In nucleotides, the CDR3 is TGTGCCAGCAGCGGTGCGGTAGCGGGGACGATCACAGATACGCAGTATTTT. The chain is built from TRBV11-2 and TRBJ2-3, with 8 bases matching TRBD2. With 5 bases clipped from V and 2 bases from J, the junction kept 12 bases outside the gene matches. Germline loops: CDR1 SGHAT, CDR2 FQNNGV. The CDR3 has 17 residues.

The chain couples TRBV2 to TRBJ2-1, with a tentative D call TRBD2 (6 bases). The CDR3 loop spans 16 amino acids. CDR1 is SNHLY, CDR2 FYNNEI, per germline. Deletions cut 4 bases from V and 4 bases from J, with 17 bases between. The CDR3 region has the DNA TGTGCCAGCAGTGCCTACACTGGAGGGCCATACAATGAGCAGTTCTTC. Translating it yields CASSAYTGGPYNEQFF.